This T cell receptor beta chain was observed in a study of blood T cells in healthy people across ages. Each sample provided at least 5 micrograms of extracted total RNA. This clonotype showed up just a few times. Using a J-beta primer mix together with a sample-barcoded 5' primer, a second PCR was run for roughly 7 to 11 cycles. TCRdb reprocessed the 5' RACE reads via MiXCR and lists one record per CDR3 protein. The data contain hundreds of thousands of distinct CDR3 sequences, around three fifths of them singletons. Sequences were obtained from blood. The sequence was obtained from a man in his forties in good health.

The CDR3 DNA is TGTGCCAGCAGCTTAGCTAGCGGGGGGCCCCAGACCCAGTACTTC. It codes for CASSLASGGPQTQYF. V gene TRBV3-1 combines with J gene TRBJ2-7, with 11 bases aligning to TRBD2. The assigned J gene may be wrong: the sequence end matches TRBJ2-5 better. CDR1 and CDR2 from the germline V gene are LGHDT and YNNKEL (reference sequence). The CDR3 has 15 residues.